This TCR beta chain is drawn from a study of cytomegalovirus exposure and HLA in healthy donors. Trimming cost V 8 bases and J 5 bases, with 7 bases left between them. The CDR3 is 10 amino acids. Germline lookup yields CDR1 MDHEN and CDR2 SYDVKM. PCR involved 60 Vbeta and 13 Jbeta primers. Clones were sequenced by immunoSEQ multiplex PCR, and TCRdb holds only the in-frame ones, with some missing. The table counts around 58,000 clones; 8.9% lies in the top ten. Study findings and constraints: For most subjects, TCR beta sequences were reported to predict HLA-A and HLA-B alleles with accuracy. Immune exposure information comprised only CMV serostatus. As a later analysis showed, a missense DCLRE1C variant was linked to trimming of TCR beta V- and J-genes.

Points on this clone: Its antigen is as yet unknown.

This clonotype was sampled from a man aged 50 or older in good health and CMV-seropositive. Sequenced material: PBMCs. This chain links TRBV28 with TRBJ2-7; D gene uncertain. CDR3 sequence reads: CASGRDEQYF. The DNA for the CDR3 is TGTGCCAGCGGGCGAGACGAGCAGTACTTC.